The 26 T cell receptor beta chains reported below all come from one sample, sequenced in a study of tumor and adjacent non-tumor tissue in lung cancer. A modified ARM-PCR protocol with three rounds of nested PCR amplified TCRbeta. TCRdb passed the multiplex PCR reads through MiXCR, listing each CDR3 protein once. The sample has tens of thousands of distinct CDR3 sequences; 64% are singletons. This sample's RNA came from whole unsorted tissue. Distant lung tissue was collected more than 3 cm away from the tumor edge. Sequenced sample: distant non-tumor lung tissue. These receptors were taken from a woman in her seventies with non-small cell lung cancer.

With respect to this clonotype: At one end, the junction sequence differs from germline, possibly due to a read error. This sequence joins TRBV14 and TRBJ1-1; D ambiguous. Germline V gene sequence: CDR1 SGHDN, CDR2 FVKESK. There are 18 residues in the CDR3. This chain's CDR3 is CANSQVWRSRIKNTEAFF. The DNA of the CDR3 is TGTGCCAACAGCCAAGTTTGGAGGTCCCGAATAAAGAACACTGAAGCTTTCTTT.

This clonotype was seen more than once but under ten times. A much bigger clone sits one base away, suggesting this may be a read error. This rearrangement joins TRBV29-1 to TRBJ2-5; 7 bases line up with TRBD2. After removal of 3 bases from V and 1 base from J, the junction contained 2 bases not matched to a gene. CDR1 and CDR2 from the germline V gene are SQVTM and ANQGSEA. This CDR3 contains 13 residues. CDR3 bases: TGCAGCGTTGAGACTAGCACCCAAGAGACCCAGTACTTC. Its protein is CSVETSTQETQYF.

This clonotype has just one count. No conserved phenylalanine or tryptophan is present at the end of the CDR3, so a read error is the likely explanation. The chain links TRBV6-1 to TRBJ2-2; tentatively, D is TRBD2 (5 bases). The germline V gene has CDR1 MNHNS and CDR2 SASEGT. The CDR3 is 14 amino acids. The DNA of the CDR3 is TGCGCCAGCAGTGAGTCCATAGGGAGCTGGGAGCTGTTTTAT. Its translation is CASSESIGSWELFY.

On this clonotype itself: This sequence may be a read error, since a much larger clone differs from it by one base. This sequence joins TRBV6-5 and TRBJ2-5; 9 nucleotides align to TRBD1. The J segment lost 9 bases and the V segment lost 5 bases, leaving 13 bases of the junction unmatched. The germline CDR1 and CDR2 sequences are MNHEY and SVGAGI. This CDR3 is built from 15 residues. CDR3 sequence reads: CASSPGQGLSGAQYF. As DNA, the CDR3 is TGTGCCAGCAGTCCCGGACAGGGGCTGTCAGGGGCCCAGTACTTC.

A word on this clonotype: This may come from a read error, since a much larger clone is one base off. V and J are TRBV24-1 and TRBJ1-1; TRBD1 might be the D (6 bases). The V gene's germline CDR1 is KGHDR and CDR2 SFDVKD. The CDR3 contains 14 residues. CDR3 sequence (DNA): TGTGCCACCCAATCCGGCGGGGGGCTTACTGAACCTTTCTTT. Translation gives CATQSGGGLTEPFF.

This clonotype was counted at least ten times. The chain is built from TRBV5-4 and TRBJ2-7; a possible D gene is TRBD2 (5 bases). The CDR3 length is 14 residues. Germline V gene sequence: CDR1 SGHNT, CDR2 YYREEE (reference sequence). Trimming cost V 4 bases and J 5 bases, with 16 bases left between them. The CDR3 DNA reads as TGTGCCAGCAGCATGCCTACTAGTTTCGACGAGCAGTACTTC. Residues: CASSMPTSFDEQYF.

On this clonotype itself: Since no conserved phenylalanine or tryptophan closes the CDR3, a read error is the likely cause. This chain joins TRBV6-5 and TRBJ1-2; D remains ambiguous. Germline values: CDR1 MNHEY, CDR2 SVGAGI. Trimming took 0 bases from V and 2 from J, leaving 10 bases between them. This CDR3 is 15 amino acids long. CDR3 DNA: TGTGCCAGCAGTTACTCGCTAGTGGAAAACTATGGCTACACCTCC. Protein sequence: CASSYSLVENYGYTS.

The rearrangement uses TRBV13 and TRBJ2-1, with TRBD2 matching over 9 bases. Germline V lookup: CDR1 PRHDT, CDR2 FYEKMQ (reference sequence). The CDR3 runs 15 residues. The trim removed 3 bases at V and 7 bases at J, leaving 7 bases unmatched. The CDR3 protein is CASSFTGLAINEQFF. The CDR3 DNA reads as TGTGCCAGCAGCTTCACGGGACTAGCAATAAATGAGCAGTTCTTC.

This clonotype was seen ten or more times. The chain recombines TRBV7-9 with TRBJ2-1; D could derive from TRBD1 or TRBD2 (5 bases each). Per germline, CDR1 SEHNR and CDR2 FQNEAQ (reference sequence). This CDR3 is 15 amino acids long. V lost 5 bases, J lost 3 bases, and 14 bases lay in between. CDR3 DNA sequence: TGTGCCAGCAGCCCCCGAGGGACGGTCTACAATGAGCAGTTCTTC. This gives the protein CASSPRGTVYNEQFF.

This clonotype has a handful of counts. A much larger clonotype is one base distant, so this may be a read error. This chain links TRBV6-2 or TRBV6-3 with TRBJ1-5; TRBD1 might be the D (5 bases). The germline V gene encodes CDR1 MNHEY and CDR2 SVGEGT. The CDR3 has 15 residues. CDR3: CVSYRGGLSNQPQHF. The DNA of the CDR3 is TGTGTCAGCTATAGGGGTGGGTTAAGCAATCAGCCCCAGCATTTT.

At least ten counts were recorded for this clonotype. The chain recombines TRBV7-9 with TRBJ1-1; D is unresolved. Looked up from germline, CDR1 is SEHNR and CDR2 is FQNEAQ (reference sequence). This CDR3 has 14 residues. V gave up 2 bases and J gave up 0 bases, with 7 bases separating them. Here the CDR3 DNA reads TGTGCCAGCAGCTTATATACGGTGAACACTGAAGCTTTCTTT. Its translation: CASSLYTVNTEAFF.

The chain recombines TRBV4-1 with TRBJ1-1; D gene uncertain. The CDR3 extends over 14 amino acids. Per germline, CDR1 MGHRA and CDR2 YSYEKL. Trimming removed 5 bases at V and 1 base at J, with 11 bases between. This CDR3 reads CASSYRAENTEAFF. CDR3 DNA: TGCGCCAGCAGCTACCGGGCGGAGAACACTGAAGCTTTCTTT.

The genes are TRBV5-1 and TRBJ2-1; D unresolved. The CDR3 sequence is 16 residues long. The germline V and J ends were trimmed by 3 bases and 2 bases, with 15 bases remaining between them. Germline V gene data show CDR1 as SGHRS and CDR2 as YFSETQ. The CDR3 spells CASSSSPFEPYNEQFF. Written as DNA, the CDR3 is TGCGCCAGCAGCTCCTCCCCGTTTGAGCCCTACAATGAGCAGTTCTTC.

On this clonotype itself: With a much larger clone just one base away, this may be a read error. This chain uses TRBV11-2 with TRBJ2-5; 7 nucleotides line up with TRBD2. The trim removed 1 base at V and 4 bases at J, leaving 3 bases unmatched. From germline, CDR1 is SGHAT and CDR2 FQNNGV. The CDR3 runs to 14 residues. The CDR3 spells CASSLGIAGETQYF. In nucleotides, the CDR3 is TGTGCCAGCAGCTTAGGAATAGCGGGAGAGACCCAGTACTTC. The whole variable domain, filled in from reference TRBV11-2 and TRBJ2-5, reads EAGVAQSPRYKIIEKRQSVAFWCNPISGHATLYWYQQILGQGPKLLIQFQNNGVVDDSQLPKDRFSAERLKGVDSTLKIQPAKLEDSAVYLCASSLGIAGETQYFGPGTRLLVL.

This clonotype was detected ten times or more. The gene calls are TRBV5-6 and TRBJ2-2, with 8 bases that match TRBD2. V shed 4 bases, J shed 6 bases, and the junction held 5 bases outside the gene matches. The CDR3 runs 14 residues. CDR1 is SGHDT, CDR2 YYEEEE, per germline. The CDR3 DNA is TGTGCCAGCAGCCCCAGGACTAGCTCCGGGGAGCTGTTTTTT. It specifies CASSPRTSSGELFF.

As regards this clonotype: One junction end does not reproduce the germline sequence, and a read error may be involved. The CDR3 here is CGSSFGGITDTQYF. CDR3 nucleotide sequence: TGTGGCAGCAGCTTTGGCGGTATCACAGATACGCAGTATTTT. V and J are TRBV6-2 or TRBV6-3 and TRBJ2-3; D is undetermined. The CDR3 is made up of 14 amino acids. Per the germline V gene, CDR1 is MNHEY and CDR2 is SVGEGT.

The chain joins TRBV4-1 to TRBJ2-3, with 10 bases identical to TRBD2. The CDR3 totals 17 residues. V shed 4 bases and J 4 bases; nucleotides not matched to a gene: 11. Germline V gene data show CDR1 as MGHRA and CDR2 as YSYEKL. Here the CDR3 DNA reads TGCGCCAGCAGCCCCGGACTAGCGGAAGGACAGGCAGATACGCAGTATTTT. It yields the protein CASSPGLAEGQADTQYF.

Comments on this clonotype: One junction end disagrees with the germline gene, perhaps due to a read error. The chain recombines TRBV6-5 with TRBJ2-7; D not resolved. Germline V gene lookup returns CDR1 MNHEY and CDR2 SVGAGI. This CDR3 is built from 15 residues. The CDR3 sequence is CAGSYSMHQVHGQYF. As DNA, the CDR3 is TGTGCCGGCAGTTACTCGATGCACCAGGTCCACGGGCAGTACTTC.

This rearrangement joins TRBV29-1 to TRBJ2-3; D is unresolved. CDR3 size: 16 residues. The germline V gene has CDR1 SQVTM and CDR2 ANQGSEA. The CDR3 DNA reads as TGCAGTGTTTGCCCCCGAAAATATGGGAGCACAGATACGCAGTATTTT. Translation gives CSVCPRKYGSTDTQYF.

Many counts were recorded for this clonotype. CDR3 residues: CASSFGPDQRYEQYF. The CDR3 bases are TGTGCCAGCAGTTTTGGTCCGGACCAGCGCTACGAGCAGTACTTC. The chain couples TRBV28 to TRBJ2-7; D is undetermined. With 3 bases removed from V and 3 bases from J, the gap between germline ends came to 15 bases. There are 15 residues in the CDR3. Germline CDR1 is MDHEN and CDR2 is SYDVKM.

The chain couples TRBV7-9 to TRBJ2-7; D unresolved. Germline CDR1 and CDR2: SEHNR and FQNEAQ (reference sequence). The CDR3 is 15 amino acids. V was clipped by 7 bases and J by 2 bases, with 18 bases between them. Written as DNA, the CDR3 is TGTGCCAGCACCTCTTTAGTATTCCCCCCCTACGAGCAGTACTTC. Its translation is CASTSLVFPPYEQYF. The whole variable domain, filled in from reference TRBV7-9 and TRBJ2-7, reads DTGVSQNPRHKITKRGQNVTFRCDPISEHNRLYWYRQTLGQGPEFLTYFQNEAQLEKSRLLSDRFSAERPKGSFSTLEIQRTEQGDSAMYLCASTSLVFPPYEQYFGPGTRLTVT.

Comments on this clonotype: The junction departs from the called germline gene at one end, perhaps through a read error. V usage is TRBV6-5 and J usage is TRBJ2-7; D not certain. This CDR3 spans 15 amino acids. Germline values: CDR1 MNHEY, CDR2 SVGAGI. The CDR3 spells CTSSYSVHQIHEQYF. As DNA, the CDR3 is TGTACCAGCAGTTATTCGGTACACCAGATCCACGAGCAGTACTTC.

With regard to this clonotype: This may stem from a read error, because a much larger clone lies one nucleotide away. The chain joins TRBV7-3 to TRBJ1-2; D is ambiguous. There are 13 residues in the CDR3. Germline V gives CDR1 SGHTA, CDR2 FQGTGA. The CDR3 here is CTSSMGPSYGYTF. The CDR3 DNA follows: TGTACCAGCAGTATGGGCCCAAGCTATGGCTACACCTTC. Full variable domain (remainder filled in from reference TRBV7-3 and TRBJ1-2): GAGVSQTPSNKVTEKGKYVELRCDPISGHTALYWYRQSLGQGPEFLIYFQGTGAADDSGLPNDRFFAVRPEGSVSTLKIQRTERGDSAVYLCTSSMGPSYGYTFGSGTRLTVV.

To note about this clonotype: A much larger clone is a single base away; this may be a read error. The V gene is TRBV5-1, the J gene TRBJ2-3; no clear D. Between the trimmed V and J ends, which lost 0 bases and 2 bases, there was a span of 7 bases. CDR1 and CDR2 (germline): SGHRS, YFSETQ. CDR3 length: 14 residues. Here the CDR3 reads CASSLGSFTDTQYF. In nucleotides, the CDR3 is TGCGCCAGCAGCTTGGGTTCCTTCACAGATACGCAGTATTTT.

There are many counts of this clonotype. The CDR3 sequence: CASSQGMGQGTDTQYF. In nucleotides, the CDR3 is TGTGCCAGCAGCCAAGGGATGGGACAGGGGACAGATACGCAGTATTTT. This chain joins TRBV4-2 and TRBJ2-3; 10 bases are shared with TRBD1. The length of the CDR3 is 16 residues. The germline V gene encodes CDR1 LGHNA and CDR2 YNFKEQ. The V segment lost 1 base and the J segment 3 bases; nucleotides outside the gene matches: 4.

The chain combines TRBV29-1 with TRBJ2-5; 7 nucleotides agree with TRBD1. V lost 6 bases, J lost 11 bases, and 18 bases stayed unmatched. Germline V CDR1 and CDR2: SQVTM, ANQGSEA. The CDR3 is 14 amino acids. CDR3 nucleotide sequence: TGCAGCGTGGAACAGACAGGGATCGGTGTGACTCAGTACTTC. It encodes CSVEQTGIGVTQYF.